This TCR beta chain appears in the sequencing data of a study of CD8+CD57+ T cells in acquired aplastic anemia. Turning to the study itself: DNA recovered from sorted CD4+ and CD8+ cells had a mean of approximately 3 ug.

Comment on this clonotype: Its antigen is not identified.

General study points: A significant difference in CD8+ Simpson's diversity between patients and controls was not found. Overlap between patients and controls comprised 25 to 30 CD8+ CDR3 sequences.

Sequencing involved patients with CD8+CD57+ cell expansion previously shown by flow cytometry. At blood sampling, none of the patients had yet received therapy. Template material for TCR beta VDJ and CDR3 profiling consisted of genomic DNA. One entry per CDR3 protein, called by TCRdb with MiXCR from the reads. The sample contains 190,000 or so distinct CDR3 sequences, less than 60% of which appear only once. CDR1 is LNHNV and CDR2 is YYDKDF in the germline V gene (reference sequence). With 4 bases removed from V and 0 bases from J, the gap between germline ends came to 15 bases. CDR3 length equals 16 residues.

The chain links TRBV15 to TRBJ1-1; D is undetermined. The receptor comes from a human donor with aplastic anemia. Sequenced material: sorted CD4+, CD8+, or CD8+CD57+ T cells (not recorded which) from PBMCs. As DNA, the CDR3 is TGTGCCACCAGCAACCTCTTTAGGCAGATGAACACTGAAGCTTTCTTT. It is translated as CATSNLFRQMNTEAFF. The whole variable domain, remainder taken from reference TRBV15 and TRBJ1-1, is DAMVIQNPRYQVTQFGKPVTLSCSQTLNHNVMYWYQQKSSQAPKLLFHYYDKDFNNEADTPDNFQSRRPNTSFCFLDIRSPGLGDTAMYLCATSNLFRQMNTEAFFGQGTRLTVV.